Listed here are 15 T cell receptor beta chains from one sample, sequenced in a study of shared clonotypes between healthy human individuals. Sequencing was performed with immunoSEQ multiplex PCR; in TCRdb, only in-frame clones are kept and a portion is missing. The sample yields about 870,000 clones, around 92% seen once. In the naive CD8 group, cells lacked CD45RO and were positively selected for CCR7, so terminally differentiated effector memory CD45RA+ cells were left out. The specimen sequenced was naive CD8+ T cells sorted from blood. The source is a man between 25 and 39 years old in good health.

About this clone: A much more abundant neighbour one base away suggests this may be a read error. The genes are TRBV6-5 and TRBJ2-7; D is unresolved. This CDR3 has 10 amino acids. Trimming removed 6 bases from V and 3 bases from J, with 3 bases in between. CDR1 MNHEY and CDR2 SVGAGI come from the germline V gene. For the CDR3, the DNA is TGTGCCAGCAGGGGCTACGAGCAGTACTTC. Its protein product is CASRGYEQYF.

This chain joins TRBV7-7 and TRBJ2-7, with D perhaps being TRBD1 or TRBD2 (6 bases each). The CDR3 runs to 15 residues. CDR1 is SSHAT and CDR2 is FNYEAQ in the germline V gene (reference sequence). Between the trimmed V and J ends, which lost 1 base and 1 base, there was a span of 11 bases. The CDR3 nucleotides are TGTGCCAGCAGCTTAGAGCAGGGGACTTCCTACGAGCAGTACTTC. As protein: CASSLEQGTSYEQYF.

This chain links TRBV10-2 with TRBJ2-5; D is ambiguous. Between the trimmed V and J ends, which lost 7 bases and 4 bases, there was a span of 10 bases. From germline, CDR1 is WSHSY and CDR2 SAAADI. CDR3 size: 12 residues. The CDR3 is CASTFGRETQYF. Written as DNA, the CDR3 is TGCGCCAGCACTTTTGGAAGAGAGACCCAGTACTTC.

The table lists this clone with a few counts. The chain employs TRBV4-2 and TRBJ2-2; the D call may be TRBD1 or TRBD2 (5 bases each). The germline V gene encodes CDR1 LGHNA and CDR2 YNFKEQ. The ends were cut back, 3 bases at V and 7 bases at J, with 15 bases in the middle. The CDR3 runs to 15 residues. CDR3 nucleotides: TGTGCCAGCAGCCAGCTGGGACGGTTTAGCGGGGAGCTGTTTTTT. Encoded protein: CASSQLGRFSGELFF.

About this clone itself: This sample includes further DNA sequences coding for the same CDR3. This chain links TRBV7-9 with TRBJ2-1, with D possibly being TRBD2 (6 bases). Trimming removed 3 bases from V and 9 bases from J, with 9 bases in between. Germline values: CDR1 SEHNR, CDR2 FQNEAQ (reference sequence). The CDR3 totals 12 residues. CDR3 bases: TGTGCCAGCAGCTTGGGAGGTCGTGAGCAGTTCTTC. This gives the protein CASSLGGREQFF.

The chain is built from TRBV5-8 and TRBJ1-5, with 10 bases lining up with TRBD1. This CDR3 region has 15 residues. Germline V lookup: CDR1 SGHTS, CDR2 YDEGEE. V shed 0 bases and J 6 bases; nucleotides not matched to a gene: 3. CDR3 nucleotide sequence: TGTGCCAGCAGCTTGGGACAGGGGGCCGGTCAGCCCCAGCATTTT. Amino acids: CASSLGQGAGQPQHF.

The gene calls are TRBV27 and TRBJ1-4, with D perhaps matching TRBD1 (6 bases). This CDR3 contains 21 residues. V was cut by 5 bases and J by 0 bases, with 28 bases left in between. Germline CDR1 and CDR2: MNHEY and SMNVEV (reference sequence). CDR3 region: CASSRGTWTAGFLSTNEKLFF. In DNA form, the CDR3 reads TGTGCCAGCAGTCGGGGGACTTGGACAGCCGGTTTTCTCTCAACTAATGAAAAACTGTTTTTT.

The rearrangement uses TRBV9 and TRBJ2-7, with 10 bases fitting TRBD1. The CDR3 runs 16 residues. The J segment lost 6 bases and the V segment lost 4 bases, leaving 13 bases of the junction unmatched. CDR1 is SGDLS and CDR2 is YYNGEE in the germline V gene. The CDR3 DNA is TGTGCCAGCAGCTTCTACTCCGGGACAGGGGCGCTCGAGCAGTACTTC. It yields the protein CASSFYSGTGALEQYF.

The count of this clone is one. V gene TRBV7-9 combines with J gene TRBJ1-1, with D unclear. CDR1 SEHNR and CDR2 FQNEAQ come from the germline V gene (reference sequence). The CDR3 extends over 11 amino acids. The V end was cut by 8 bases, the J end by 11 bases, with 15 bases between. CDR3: CASRLGDTAFF. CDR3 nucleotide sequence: TGTGCCAGCCGTCTCGGGGATACGGCTTTCTTT.

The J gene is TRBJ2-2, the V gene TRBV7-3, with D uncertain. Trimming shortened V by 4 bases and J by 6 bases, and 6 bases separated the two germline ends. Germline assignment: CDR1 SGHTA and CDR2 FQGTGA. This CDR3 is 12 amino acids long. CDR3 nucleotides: TGTGCCAGCAGCTCAAGTCCCGGGGAGCTGTTTTTT. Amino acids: CASSSSPGELFF.

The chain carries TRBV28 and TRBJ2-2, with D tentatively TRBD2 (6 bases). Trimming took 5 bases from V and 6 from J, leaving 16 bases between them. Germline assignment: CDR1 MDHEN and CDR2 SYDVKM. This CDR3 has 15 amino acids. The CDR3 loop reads CASSRDLAESGELFF. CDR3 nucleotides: TGTGCCAGCAGTCGGGACTTGGCGGAATCCGGGGAGCTGTTTTTT.

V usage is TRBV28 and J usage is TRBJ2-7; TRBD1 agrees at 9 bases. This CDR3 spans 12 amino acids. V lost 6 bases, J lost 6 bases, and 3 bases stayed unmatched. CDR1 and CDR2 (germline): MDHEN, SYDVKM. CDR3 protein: CASSRTGVEQYF. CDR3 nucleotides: TGTGCCAGCAGCCGGACAGGGGTCGAGCAGTACTTC.

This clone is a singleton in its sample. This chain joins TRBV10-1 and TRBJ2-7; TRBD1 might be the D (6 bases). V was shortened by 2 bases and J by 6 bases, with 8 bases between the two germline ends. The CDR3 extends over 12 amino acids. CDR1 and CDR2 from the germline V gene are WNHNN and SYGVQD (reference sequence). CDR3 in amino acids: CASSEGQSEQYF. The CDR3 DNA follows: TGCGCCAGCAGTGAGGGACAGTCCGAGCAGTACTTC.

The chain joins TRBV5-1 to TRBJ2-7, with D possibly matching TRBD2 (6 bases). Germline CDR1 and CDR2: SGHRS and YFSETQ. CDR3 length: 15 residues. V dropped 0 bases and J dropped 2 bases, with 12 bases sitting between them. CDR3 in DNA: TGCGCCAGCAGCTTGGGACCGGGGGAACCCTACGAGCAGTACTTC. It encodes CASSLGPGEPYEQYF.

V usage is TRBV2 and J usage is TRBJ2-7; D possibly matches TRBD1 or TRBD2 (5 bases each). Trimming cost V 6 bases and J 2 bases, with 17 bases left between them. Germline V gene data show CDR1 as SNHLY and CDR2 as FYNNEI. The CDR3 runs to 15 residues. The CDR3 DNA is TGTGCCAGCAGGGACCATCGAGGGGTGCCCTACGAGCAGTACTTC. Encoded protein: CASRDHRGVPYEQYF.